This T cell receptor beta chain is from a study of OX40 agonist ivuxolimab in advanced cancers. Across the whole study: The treatment was a fully human IgG2 OX40 agonist, ivuxolimab. All patients had ivuxolimab intravenously every 2 weeks at 0.01 to 10 mg/kg. The dose-escalation cohort was around 83% male, with a mean age of 60 years, ranging about 20 to 85. Study outcomes and limitations: Among T cells, CD8+ cells averaged more expanded clones than CD4+ cells.

The germline V gene has CDR1 SGDLS and CDR2 YYNGEE. V was shortened by 0 bases and J by 5 bases, with 7 bases between the two germline ends. CDR3 length equals 13 residues. Data came from immunoSEQ multiplex PCR; TCRdb stores just in-frame clones and leaves some out. The sample shows about 80,000 clones, about nine tenths of them seen only once. On this clone itself: The antigen is not known.

The sequence derives from an adult with an advanced solid tumor such as melanoma, head and neck, liver or kidney cancer. The sequencing here drew on CD4+ or CD8+ T cells sorted from blood, taken in a trial of the OX40 agonist ivuxolimab. V usage is TRBV9 and J usage is TRBJ2-3; D not certain. CDR3 in DNA: TGTGCCAGCAGCGTAGCCCCGCAAGATACGCAGTATTTT. This encodes CASSVAPQDTQYF.